This record looks at one T cell receptor beta chain sequence and its context. The antigen is unknown. The sample comes from a study of cytomegalovirus exposure and HLA in healthy donors. The PCR used 60 Vbeta and 13 Jbeta primers. Using immunoSEQ multiplex PCR, the repertoire was profiled, and TCRdb retains in-frame clones only, with some absent. The sample records roughly 180,000 clones, almost 85% being singletons. CDR3 size: 18 residues. Germline values: CDR1 SGDLS, CDR2 YYNGEE. V shed 0 bases and J shed 3 bases, with 19 bases lying between them. Findings and limits, study-wide: The CMV antigen specificity of a few CMV-associated chains was confirmed through in vitro analysis. In a later analysis, specific HLA alleles were associated with about 18,000 TCR beta sequences at a 0.05 false discovery rate. Highly shared sequence variants in one cluster were likely a sequencing artifact.

The receptor was derived from a man aged 30 to 45 in good health and CMV-seronegative. Sequenced: PBMCs. This chain uses TRBV9 with TRBJ2-1; possibly TRBD2 for D (6 bases). In nucleotides, the CDR3 is TGTGCCAGCAGCGTAGCTCCTCATAGCGGAGACTTCTACAATGAGCAGTTCTTC. It encodes CASSVAPHSGDFYNEQFF.